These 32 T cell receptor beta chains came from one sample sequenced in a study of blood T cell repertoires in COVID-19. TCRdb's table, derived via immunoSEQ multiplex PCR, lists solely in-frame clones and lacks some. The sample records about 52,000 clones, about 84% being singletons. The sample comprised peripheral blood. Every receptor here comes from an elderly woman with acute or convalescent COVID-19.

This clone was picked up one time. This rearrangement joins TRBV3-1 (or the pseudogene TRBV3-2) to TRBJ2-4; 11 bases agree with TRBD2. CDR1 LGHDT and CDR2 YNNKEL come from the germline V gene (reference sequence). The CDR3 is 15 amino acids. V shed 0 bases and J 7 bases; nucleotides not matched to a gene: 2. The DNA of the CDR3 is TGTGCCAGCAGCCAAGAGCCTAGCGGGAGGAACATTCAGTACTTC. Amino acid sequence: CASSQEPSGRNIQYF.

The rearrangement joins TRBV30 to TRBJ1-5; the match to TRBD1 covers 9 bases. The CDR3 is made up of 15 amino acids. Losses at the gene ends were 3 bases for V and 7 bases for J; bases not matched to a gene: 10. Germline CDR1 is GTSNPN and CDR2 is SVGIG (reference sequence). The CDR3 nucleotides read TGTGCCTGGAGGGCCAAACAGGGGGCGAGCCAGCCCCAGCATTTT. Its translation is CAWRAKQGASQPQHF.

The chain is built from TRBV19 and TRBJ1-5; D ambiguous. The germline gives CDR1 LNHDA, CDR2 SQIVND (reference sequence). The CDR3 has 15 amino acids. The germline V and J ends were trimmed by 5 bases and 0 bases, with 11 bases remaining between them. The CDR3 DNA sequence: TGTGCCAGTAGTCGGAGATCGAATAGCAATCAGCCCCAGCATTTT. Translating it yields CASSRRSNSNQPQHF.

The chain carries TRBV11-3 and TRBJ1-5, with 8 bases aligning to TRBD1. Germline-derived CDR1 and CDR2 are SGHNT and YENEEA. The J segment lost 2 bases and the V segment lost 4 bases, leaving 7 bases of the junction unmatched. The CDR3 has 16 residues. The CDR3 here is CASSSRTGKRNQPQHF. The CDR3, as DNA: TGTGCCAGCAGCTCGCGGACAGGGAAGCGCAATCAGCCCCAGCATTTT.

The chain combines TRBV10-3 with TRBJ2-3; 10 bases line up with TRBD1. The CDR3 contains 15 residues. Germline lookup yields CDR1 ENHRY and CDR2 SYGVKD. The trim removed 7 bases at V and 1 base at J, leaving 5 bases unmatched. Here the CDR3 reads CAINPGTGGTDTQYF. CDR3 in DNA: TGTGCCATCAATCCCGGGACAGGGGGCACAGATACGCAGTATTTT.

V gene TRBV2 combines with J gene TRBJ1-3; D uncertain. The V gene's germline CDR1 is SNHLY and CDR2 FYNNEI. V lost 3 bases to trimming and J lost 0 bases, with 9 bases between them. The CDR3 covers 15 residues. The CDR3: CASSDSGTSGNTIYF. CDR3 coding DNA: TGTGCCAGCAGTGATTCAGGAACCTCTGGAAACACCATATATTTT.

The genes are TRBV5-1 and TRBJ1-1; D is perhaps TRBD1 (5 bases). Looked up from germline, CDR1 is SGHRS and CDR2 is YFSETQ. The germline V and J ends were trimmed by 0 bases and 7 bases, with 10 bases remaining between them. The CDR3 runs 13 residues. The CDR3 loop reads CASSLVGQGEAFF. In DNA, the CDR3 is TGCGCCAGCAGCTTGGTGGGTCAGGGTGAAGCTTTCTTT.

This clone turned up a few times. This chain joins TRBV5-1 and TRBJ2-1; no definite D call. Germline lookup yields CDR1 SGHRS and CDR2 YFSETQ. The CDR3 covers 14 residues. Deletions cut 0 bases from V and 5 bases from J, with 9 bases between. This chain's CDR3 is CASSLGSVDNEQFF. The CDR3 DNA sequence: TGCGCCAGCAGCTTGGGGTCCGTAGACAATGAGCAGTTCTTC.

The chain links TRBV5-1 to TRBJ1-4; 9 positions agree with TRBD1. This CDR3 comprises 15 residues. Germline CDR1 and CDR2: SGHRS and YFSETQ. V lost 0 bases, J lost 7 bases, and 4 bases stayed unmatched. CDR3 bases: TGCGCCAGCAGCTTGGGAGGGACAGGGACTGAAAAACTGTTTTTT. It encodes CASSLGGTGTEKLFF.

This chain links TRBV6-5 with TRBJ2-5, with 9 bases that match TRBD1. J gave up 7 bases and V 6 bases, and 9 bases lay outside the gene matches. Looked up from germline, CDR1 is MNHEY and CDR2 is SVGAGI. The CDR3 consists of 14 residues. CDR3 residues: CASRPGQGMGTQYF. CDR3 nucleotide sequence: TGTGCCAGCAGGCCGGGACAGGGCATGGGGACCCAGTACTTC.

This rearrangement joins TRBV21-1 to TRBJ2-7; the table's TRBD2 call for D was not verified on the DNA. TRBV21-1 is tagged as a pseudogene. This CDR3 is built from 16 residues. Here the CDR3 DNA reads TGTGCCAGCAGCAAGCGGGGGGAACCGGGACAGCGCCTCCCGGACGTC. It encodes CASSKRGEPGQRLPDV.

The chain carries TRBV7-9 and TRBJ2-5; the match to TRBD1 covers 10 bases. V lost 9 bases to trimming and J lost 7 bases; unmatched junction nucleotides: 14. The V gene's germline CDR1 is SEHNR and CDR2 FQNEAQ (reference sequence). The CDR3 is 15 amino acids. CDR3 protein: CASDVRQGAAPTQYF. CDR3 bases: TGTGCCAGTGACGTCCGACAGGGGGCCGCCCCGACCCAGTACTTC.

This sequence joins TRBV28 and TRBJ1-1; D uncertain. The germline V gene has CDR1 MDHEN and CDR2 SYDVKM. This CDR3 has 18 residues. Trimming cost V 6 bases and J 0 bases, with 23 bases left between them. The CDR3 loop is CASRIPRQGFYMNTEAFF. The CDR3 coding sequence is TGTGCCAGCAGAATACCCAGACAAGGATTTTACATGAACACTGAAGCTTTCTTT.

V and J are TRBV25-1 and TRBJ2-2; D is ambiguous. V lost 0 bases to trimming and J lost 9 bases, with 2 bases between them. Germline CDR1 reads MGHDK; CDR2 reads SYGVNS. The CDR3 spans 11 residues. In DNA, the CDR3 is TGTGCCAGCAGTGAATATAGGGAGCTGTTTTTT. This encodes CASSEYRELFF. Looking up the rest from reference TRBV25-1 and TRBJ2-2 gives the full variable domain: EADIYQTPRYLVIGTGKKITLECSQTMGHDKMYWYQQDPGMELHLIHYSYGVNSTEKGDLSSESTVSRIRTEHFPLTLESARPSHTSQYLCASSEYRELFFGEGSRLTVL.

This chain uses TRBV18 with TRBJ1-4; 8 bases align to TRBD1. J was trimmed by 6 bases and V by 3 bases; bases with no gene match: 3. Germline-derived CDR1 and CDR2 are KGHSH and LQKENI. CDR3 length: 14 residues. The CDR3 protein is CASSPGTGDEKLFF. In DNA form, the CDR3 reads TGTGCCAGCTCACCCGGGACAGGAGATGAAAAACTGTTTTTT.

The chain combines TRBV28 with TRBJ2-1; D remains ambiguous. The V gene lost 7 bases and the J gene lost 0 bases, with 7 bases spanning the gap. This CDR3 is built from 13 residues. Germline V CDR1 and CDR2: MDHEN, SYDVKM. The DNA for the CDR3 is TGTGCCAGCAATGTCCGCTCCTACAATGAGCAGTTCTTC. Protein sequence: CASNVRSYNEQFF.

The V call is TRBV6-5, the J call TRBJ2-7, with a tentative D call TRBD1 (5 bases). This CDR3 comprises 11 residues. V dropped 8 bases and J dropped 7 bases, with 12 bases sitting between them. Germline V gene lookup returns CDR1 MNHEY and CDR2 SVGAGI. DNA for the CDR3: TGTGCCAGCCGGCTGTGGACAGAGCAGTACTTC. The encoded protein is CASRLWTEQYF.

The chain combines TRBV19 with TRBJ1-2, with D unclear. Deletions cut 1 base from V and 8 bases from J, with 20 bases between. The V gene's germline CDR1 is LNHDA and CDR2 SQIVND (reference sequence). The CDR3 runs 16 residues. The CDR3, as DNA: TGTGCCAGTAGTATAGTTAATGACAAGTCCGGGATGGGCTACACCTTC. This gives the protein CASSIVNDKSGMGYTF.

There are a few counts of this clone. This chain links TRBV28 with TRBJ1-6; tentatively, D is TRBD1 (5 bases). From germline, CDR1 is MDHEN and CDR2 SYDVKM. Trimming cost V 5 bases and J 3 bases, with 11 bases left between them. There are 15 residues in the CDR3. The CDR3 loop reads CASSRRGFYNSPLHF. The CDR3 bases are TGTGCCAGCAGTCGTAGGGGATTCTATAATTCACCCCTCCACTTT.

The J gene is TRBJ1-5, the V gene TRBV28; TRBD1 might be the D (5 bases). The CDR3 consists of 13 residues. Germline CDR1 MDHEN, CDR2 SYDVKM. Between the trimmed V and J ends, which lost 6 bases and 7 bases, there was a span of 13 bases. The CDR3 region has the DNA TGTGCCAGCAGCCGGGGGGGTGGGCAGCCCCAGCATTTT. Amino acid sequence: CASSRGGGQPQHF.

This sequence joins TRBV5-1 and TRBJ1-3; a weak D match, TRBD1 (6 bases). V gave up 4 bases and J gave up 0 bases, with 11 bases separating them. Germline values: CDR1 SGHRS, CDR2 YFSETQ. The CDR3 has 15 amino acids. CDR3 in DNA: TGCGCCAGCAGCCCCCCGGACAGCTCTGGAAACACCATATATTTT. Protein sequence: CASSPPDSSGNTIYF. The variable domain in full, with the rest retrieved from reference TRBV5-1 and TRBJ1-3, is KAGVTQTPRYLIKTRGQQVTLSCSPISGHRSVSWYQQTPGQGLQFLFEYFSETQRNKGNFPGRFSGRQFSNSRSEMNVSTLELGDSALYLCASSPPDSSGNTIYFGEGSWLTVV.

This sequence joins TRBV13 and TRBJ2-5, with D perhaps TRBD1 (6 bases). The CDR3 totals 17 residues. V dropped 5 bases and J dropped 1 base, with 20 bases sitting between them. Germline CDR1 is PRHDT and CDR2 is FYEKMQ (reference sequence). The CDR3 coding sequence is TGTGCCAGCAGCCCTTTTGGCTCCATACAGGGCCAAGAGACCCAGTACTTC. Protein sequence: CASSPFGSIQGQETQYF.

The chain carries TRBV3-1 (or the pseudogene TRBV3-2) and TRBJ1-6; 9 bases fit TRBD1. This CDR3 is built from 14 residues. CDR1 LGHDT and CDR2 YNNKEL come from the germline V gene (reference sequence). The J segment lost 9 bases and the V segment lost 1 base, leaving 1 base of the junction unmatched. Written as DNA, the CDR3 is TGTGCCAGCAGCCAAGGACAGGGGGTTTCACCCCTCCACTTT. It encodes CASSQGQGVSPLHF.

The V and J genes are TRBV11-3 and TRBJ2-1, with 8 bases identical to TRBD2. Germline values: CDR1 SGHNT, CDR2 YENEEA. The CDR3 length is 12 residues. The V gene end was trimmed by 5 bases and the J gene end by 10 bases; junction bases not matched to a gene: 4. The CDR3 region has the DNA TGTGCCAGCAGCCCCATAGCGGGAGAGCAGTTCTTC. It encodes CASSPIAGEQFF. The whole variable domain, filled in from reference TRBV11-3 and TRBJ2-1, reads EAGVVQSPRYKIIEKKQPVAFWCNPISGHNTLYWYLQNLGQGPELLIRYENEEAVDDSQLPKDRFSAERLKGVDSTLKIQPAELGDSAVYLCASSPIAGEQFFGPGTRLTVL.

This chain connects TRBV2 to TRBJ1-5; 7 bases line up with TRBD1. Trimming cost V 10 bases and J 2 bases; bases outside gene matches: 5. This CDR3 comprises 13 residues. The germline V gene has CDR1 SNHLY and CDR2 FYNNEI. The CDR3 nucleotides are TGTGCCACCTCGACAGGGCGCAATCAGCCCCAGCATTTT. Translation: CATSTGRNQPQHF.

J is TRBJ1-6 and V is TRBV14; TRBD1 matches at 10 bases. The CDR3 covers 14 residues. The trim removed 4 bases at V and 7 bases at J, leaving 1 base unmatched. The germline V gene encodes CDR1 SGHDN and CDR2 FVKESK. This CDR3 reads CASSRDRGNSPLHF. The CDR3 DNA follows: TGTGCCAGCAGCCGGGACAGGGGAAATTCACCCCTCCACTTT.

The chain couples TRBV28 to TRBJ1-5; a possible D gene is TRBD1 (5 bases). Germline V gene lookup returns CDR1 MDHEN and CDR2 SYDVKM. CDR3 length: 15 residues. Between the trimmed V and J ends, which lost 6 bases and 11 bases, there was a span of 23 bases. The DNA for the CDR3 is TGTGCCAGCAGGGGTGGATCCGTCGGACACCAGGCCCAGCATTTT. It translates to CASRGGSVGHQAQHF. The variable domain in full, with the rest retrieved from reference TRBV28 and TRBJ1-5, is DVKVTQSSRYLVKRTGEKVFLECVQDMDHENMFWYRQDPGLGLRLIYFSYDVKMKEKGDIPEGYSVSREKKERFSLILESASTNQTSMYLCASRGGSVGHQAQHFGDGTRLSIL.

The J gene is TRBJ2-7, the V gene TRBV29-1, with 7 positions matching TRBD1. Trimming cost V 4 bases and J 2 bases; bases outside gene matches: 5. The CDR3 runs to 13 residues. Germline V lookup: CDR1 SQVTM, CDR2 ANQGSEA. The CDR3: CSVVGQEAYEQYF. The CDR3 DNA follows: TGCAGCGTTGTTGGACAGGAAGCCTACGAGCAGTACTTC.

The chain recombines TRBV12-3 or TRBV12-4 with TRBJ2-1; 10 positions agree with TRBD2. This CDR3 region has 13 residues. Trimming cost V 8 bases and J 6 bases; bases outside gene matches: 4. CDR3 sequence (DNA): TGTGCCAGCGGCGGACTAGCGGTCAATGAGCAGTTCTTC. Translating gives CASGGLAVNEQFF.

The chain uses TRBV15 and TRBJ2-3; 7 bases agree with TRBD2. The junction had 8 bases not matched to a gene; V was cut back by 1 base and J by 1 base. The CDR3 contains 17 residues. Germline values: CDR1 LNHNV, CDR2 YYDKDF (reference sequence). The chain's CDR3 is CATSRVQSGAGTDTQYF. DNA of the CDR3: TGTGCCACCAGCAGAGTTCAAAGCGGGGCCGGCACAGATACGCAGTATTTT. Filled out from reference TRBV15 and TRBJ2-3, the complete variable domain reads DAMVIQNPRYQVTQFGKPVTLSCSQTLNHNVMYWYQQKSSQAPKLLFHYYDKDFNNEADTPDNFQSRRPNTSFCFLDIRSPGLGDTAMYLCATSRVQSGAGTDTQYFGPGTRLTVL.

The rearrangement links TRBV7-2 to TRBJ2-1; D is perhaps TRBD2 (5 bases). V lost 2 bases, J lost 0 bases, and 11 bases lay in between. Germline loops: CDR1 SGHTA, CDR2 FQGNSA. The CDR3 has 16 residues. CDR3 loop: CASSLNPGISYNEQFF. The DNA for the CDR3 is TGTGCCAGCAGCTTAAACCCGGGGATCTCCTACAATGAGCAGTTCTTC.

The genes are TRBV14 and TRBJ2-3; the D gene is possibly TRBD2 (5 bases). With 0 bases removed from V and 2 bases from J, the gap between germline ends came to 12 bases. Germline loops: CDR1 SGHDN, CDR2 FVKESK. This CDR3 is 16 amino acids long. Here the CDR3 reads CASSQERSGPTDTQYF. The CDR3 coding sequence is TGTGCCAGCAGCCAAGAAAGGAGCGGCCCCACAGATACGCAGTATTTT.